Presented here are 10 T cell receptor beta chains from one specimen sequenced in a study of OX40 agonist ivuxolimab in advanced cancers. Profiled with immunoSEQ multiplex PCR; TCRdb holds only in-frame clones, not every one. The table has about 14,000 clones, about four fifths seen once; the top ten hold 13% to 15%. The sequencing here drew on CD4+ or CD8+ T cells sorted from blood, taken in a trial of the OX40 agonist ivuxolimab. The receptors originated from an adult with an advanced solid tumor such as melanoma, head and neck, liver or kidney cancer.

V usage is TRBV30 and J usage is TRBJ2-7; TRBD1 aligns across 11 bases. The V gene end was trimmed by 7 bases and the J gene end by 7 bases; junction bases not matched to a gene: 6. Germline values: CDR1 GTSNPN, CDR2 SVGIG (reference sequence). The CDR3 is made up of 12 amino acids. This CDR3 reads CAYRDRGREQYF. CDR3 bases: TGTGCCTACCGGGACAGGGGGAGAGAGCAGTACTTC.

This chain joins TRBV27 and TRBJ1-5; tentatively, D is TRBD1 (5 bases). Trimming removed 8 bases from V and 7 bases from J, with 12 bases in between. The germline CDR1 and CDR2 sequences are MNHEY and SMNVEV (reference sequence). This CDR3 has 12 residues. CDR3 residues: CASGSGGQPQHF. CDR3 in DNA: TGTGCCAGCGGTTCCGGGGGGCAGCCCCAGCATTTT.

By its share, this clone is medium-sized. V gene TRBV5-7 combines with J gene TRBJ2-7; D may be TRBD1 or TRBD2 (5 bases each). TRBV5-7 is placed among ORFs of uncertain function. V lost 4 bases and J 0 bases, leaving 14 bases between the germline ends. The length of the CDR3 is 15 residues. The CDR3 here is CASSNRDRCSYEQYF. In nucleotides, the CDR3 is TGTGCCAGCAGCAACCGGGACCGATGCTCCTACGAGCAGTACTTC.

This clone was found a few times. Other DNA sequences in this specimen translate into the identical CDR3. In DNA, the CDR3 is TGTGCCAGCAGCTTAATTCACACAGATACGCAGTATTTT. As protein: CASSLIHTDTQYF. V and J are TRBV7-3 and TRBJ2-3; D is unclear. The CDR3 totals 13 residues. The ends were cut back, 1 base at V and 2 bases at J, with 4 bases in the middle. Germline V gene lookup returns CDR1 SGHTA and CDR2 FQGTGA.

This chain uses TRBV7-2 with TRBJ2-1; D is perhaps TRBD2 (5 bases). Germline lookup yields CDR1 SGHTA and CDR2 FQGNSA. CDR3 length equals 15 residues. V gave up 9 bases and J gave up 3 bases, with 18 bases separating them. In DNA form, the CDR3 reads TGTGCCAGACCCCGGGGTCCCTCCTTCTACAATGAGCAGTTCTTC. Protein: CARPRGPSFYNEQFF.

The gene calls are TRBV4-2 and TRBJ2-7; 7 bases line up with TRBD1. The V segment lost 1 base and the J segment 4 bases; nucleotides outside the gene matches: 4. The CDR3 is made up of 14 amino acids. CDR1 LGHNA and CDR2 YNFKEQ come from the germline V gene. The CDR3 region is CASSQGTGRYEQYF. The DNA for the CDR3 is TGTGCCAGCAGCCAAGGGACAGGCCGATACGAGCAGTACTTC.

The chain recombines TRBV27 with TRBJ2-7; 7 bases fit TRBD2. CDR3 length: 16 residues. Germline lookup yields CDR1 MNHEY and CDR2 SMNVEV (reference sequence). The trim removed 2 bases at V and 3 bases at J, leaving 10 bases unmatched. The CDR3 region is CASSLEAGEQVYEQYF. CDR3 coding DNA: TGTGCCAGCAGTTTAGAGGCGGGGGAACAGGTCTACGAGCAGTACTTC.

This chain connects TRBV6-5 to TRBJ1-1; D unclear. CDR1 MNHEY and CDR2 SVGAGI come from the germline V gene. The length of the CDR3 is 13 residues. The germline V and J ends were trimmed by 7 bases and 6 bases, with 15 bases remaining between them. In DNA, the CDR3 is TGTGCCAGCACCCGGGGAGGGATCGCTGAAGCTTTCTTT. This codes for CASTRGGIAEAFF.

This clone was observed once. V and J are TRBV27 and TRBJ1-1; D may be TRBD1 (6 bases). CDR1 and CDR2 from the germline V gene are MNHEY and SMNVEV (reference sequence). Trimming cost V 5 bases and J 4 bases, with 14 bases left between them. This CDR3 comprises 14 residues. The CDR3, as DNA: TGTGCCAGCAGTCCCCTACAGGGTGCCACTGAAGCTTTCTTT. Translated, it gives CASSPLQGATEAFF.

The genes are TRBV6-5 and TRBJ2-2, with no clear D. The CDR3 is made up of 14 amino acids. The ends were cut back, 6 bases at V and 4 bases at J, with 12 bases in the middle. The germline V gene encodes CDR1 MNHEY and CDR2 SVGAGI. CDR3 in amino acids: CASSLLKATGELFF. The CDR3 bases are TGTGCCAGCAGCCTCCTTAAGGCCACCGGGGAGCTGTTTTTT.